This TCR beta chain came from a study of cytomegalovirus exposure and HLA in healthy donors. PCR was performed using 60 Vbeta and 13 Jbeta primers. Produced via immunoSEQ multiplex PCR; TCRdb's table is partial and in-frame only. The sample yields about 210,000 clones, about 85% seen once. Per germline, CDR1 SGHDT and CDR2 YYEEEE. V was trimmed by 0 bases and J by 7 bases, leaving 7 bases between them. The CDR3 is 12 residues long. This receptor was identified in a girl aged 2-10 years in good health and CMV-seronegative. The chain recombines TRBV5-6 with TRBJ1-1; TRBD1 is a possible D gene (5 bases). Sequenced material: PBMCs. The CDR3 region has the DNA TGTGCCAGCAGCTTGGGAAGGGGTGAAGCTTTCTTT. Protein: CASSLGRGEAFF.